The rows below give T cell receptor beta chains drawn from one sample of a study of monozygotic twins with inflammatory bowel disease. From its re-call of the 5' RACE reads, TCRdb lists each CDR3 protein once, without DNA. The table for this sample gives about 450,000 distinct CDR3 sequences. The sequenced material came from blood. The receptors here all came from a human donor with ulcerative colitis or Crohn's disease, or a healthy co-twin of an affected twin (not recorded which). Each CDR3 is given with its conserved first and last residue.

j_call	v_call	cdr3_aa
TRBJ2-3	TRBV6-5	CASTPGNSDTQYF
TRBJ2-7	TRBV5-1	CASSLGTSGRRSSSYEQYF
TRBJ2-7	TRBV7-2	CASSQSRDGSYEQYF
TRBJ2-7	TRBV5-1	CASSLADGGYEQYF
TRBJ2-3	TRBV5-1	CASSNSGQGMGTQYF
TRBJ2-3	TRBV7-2	CASRQRDTQYF
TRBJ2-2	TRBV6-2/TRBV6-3	CASSSTGYPGELFF
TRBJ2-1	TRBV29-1	CSVSGTPDYNEQFF
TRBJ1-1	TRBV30	CAWKQGGTEAFF
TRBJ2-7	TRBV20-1	CSASLPGAYEQYF
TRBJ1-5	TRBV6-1	CASRASGNEQPQHF
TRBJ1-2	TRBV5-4	CASSATGRGDYGYTF
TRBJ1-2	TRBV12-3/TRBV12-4	CASSLGQVPGYTF
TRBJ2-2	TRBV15	CATSRTTKVANTGELFF
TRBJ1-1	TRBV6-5	CASSYTSLDTEAFF
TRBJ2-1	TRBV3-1	CASSLGLAGGNNEQFF
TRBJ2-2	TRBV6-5	CASSYTLAGGNTGELFF
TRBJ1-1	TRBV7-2	CASSPIGQGTEAFF
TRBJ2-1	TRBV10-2	CASSAGGGPSFNEQFF
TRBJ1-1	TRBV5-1	CASSELTGGTEAFF
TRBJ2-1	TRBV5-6	CASSFLSGGNYNEQFF
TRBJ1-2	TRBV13	CASSSLAEGEGYTF
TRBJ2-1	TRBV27	CASSLLGTSISEQFF
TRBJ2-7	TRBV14	CASSQETSGFYEQYF
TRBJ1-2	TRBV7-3	CASSPGPANGYTF
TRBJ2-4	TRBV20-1	CSATRIGPKNIQYF
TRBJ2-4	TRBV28	CASSTLEGDRLAKNIQYF
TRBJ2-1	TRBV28	CASNLDRGLNNEQFF
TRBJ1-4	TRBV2	CASSLLRGFDEKLFF
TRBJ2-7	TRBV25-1	CASSNSAGSYEQYF
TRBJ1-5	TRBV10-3	CAISPGTGLRQPQHF
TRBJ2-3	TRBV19	CASSGSRTDTQYF
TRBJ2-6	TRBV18	CASSPPTTVTGANVLTF
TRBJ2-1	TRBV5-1	CASLGAGAHEQFF
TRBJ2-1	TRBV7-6	CASSHSDRGGSLSSYNEQFF
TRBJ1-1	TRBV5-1	CASTPGLSVTEAFF
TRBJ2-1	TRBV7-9	CASSSVEGYNEQFF
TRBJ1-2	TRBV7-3	CASSLGGSGNGYTF
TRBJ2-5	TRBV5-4	CASSLQRAGIGETQYF
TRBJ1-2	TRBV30	CAWSVLGGYGYTF
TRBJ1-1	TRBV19	CASSADRGTEAFF
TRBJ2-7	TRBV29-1	CSVEDWSSEYYEQYF
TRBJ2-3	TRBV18	CASCQAGRTDTQYF
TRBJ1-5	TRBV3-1	CASSQGAERFRPQHF
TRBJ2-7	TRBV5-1	CASRLETGSHEQCF
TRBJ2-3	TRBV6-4	CASSKYRTDTQYF
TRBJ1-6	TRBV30	CAWRTGTGGLPLHF
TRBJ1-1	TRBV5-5	CASSLTWTVNTEAFF
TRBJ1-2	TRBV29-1	CSVDIGYYGYTF
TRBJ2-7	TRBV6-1	CASSELGPPYEQYF
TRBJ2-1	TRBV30	CAWSSLGGEMEQFF
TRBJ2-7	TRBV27	CASPRRGKEDHEQYF
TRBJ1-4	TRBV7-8	CASSLDRPANEKLFF
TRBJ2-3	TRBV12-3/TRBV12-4	CASSLWAGVRSTDTQYF
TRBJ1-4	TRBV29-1	CSVRTGEKLFF
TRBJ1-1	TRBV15	CATSVDMNTEAFF
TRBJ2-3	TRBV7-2	CASSFASGRQYF